A single sample is the source of the 5 T cell receptor beta chains below, sequenced in a study of shared clonotypes between healthy human individuals. Profiling relied on immunoSEQ multiplex PCR, and the TCRdb table lists in-frame clones only, not all of them. The repertoire consists of 2 million to 2.5 million clones, with approximately 96% occurring once and the leading ten covering roughly 0.13%. Sequenced input: naive CD4+ T cells sorted from blood. Subset indicated: CD45RA+ positively selected. The receptor set was obtained from a man aged 18 to 30 in good health.

On this clone itself: The same CDR3 is also encoded by other DNA sequences in this sample. V gene TRBV5-1 combines with J gene TRBJ1-1, with TRBD1 matching 7 bases. CDR3 size: 13 residues. J lost 4 bases, V lost 4 bases, and 4 bases had no gene match. Germline loops: CDR1 SGHRS, CDR2 YFSETQ. The CDR3 nucleotides are TGCGCCAGCAGCCTCCAGGGGGTCACTGAAGCTTTCTTT. Its protein is CASSLQGVTEAFF.

The chain combines TRBV6-6 with TRBJ1-3; 8 nucleotides agree with TRBD1. V gave up 5 bases and J gave up 1 base; unmatched junction bases: 7. Germline-derived CDR1 and CDR2 are MNHNY and SVGAGI (reference sequence). This CDR3 contains 16 residues. The CDR3 spells CASSPQDRVSGNTIYF. Written as DNA, the CDR3 is TGTGCCAGCAGTCCCCAGGACAGGGTGTCTGGAAACACCATATATTTT.

The genes are TRBV30 and TRBJ2-2; TRBD2 matches at 13 bases. Per germline, CDR1 GTSNPN and CDR2 SVGIG (reference sequence). V was pared by 4 bases and J by 0 bases, with 5 bases of the junction left unmatched. The CDR3 is 17 amino acids. The CDR3: CAWIPTSGRSNTGELFF. CDR3 bases: TGTGCCTGGATCCCGACTAGCGGGAGGTCGAACACCGGGGAGCTGTTTTTT.

The chain couples TRBV27 to TRBJ1-2; no clear D. Trimming took off 6 bases at V and 5 bases at J, with 16 bases between the two ends. Germline CDR1 reads MNHEY; CDR2 reads SMNVEV (reference sequence). The CDR3 is 14 residues long. The CDR3 is CASRQLRLGYGYTF. CDR3 nucleotide sequence: TGTGCCAGCAGACAGTTGAGACTGGGGTATGGCTACACCTTC.

The chain uses TRBV5-5 and TRBJ1-2; 8 positions match TRBD1. The CDR3 is 14 amino acids. J lost 4 bases, V lost 4 bases, and 6 bases had no gene match. Germline loops: CDR1 SGHKS, CDR2 YYEKEE (reference sequence). CDR3 in DNA: TGTGCCAGCAGCGACAGGGGATCGGCCTATGGCTACACCTTC. It specifies CASSDRGSAYGYTF.